These 32 T cell receptor beta chains were all obtained from the same sample, sequenced in a study of CD8+ T cells in alopecia areata. Treatment specified: oral pan-JAK inhibitor, 5-10 mg twice daily. RNA was extracted and reverse transcribed into cDNA as the sequencing template. Measured with immunoSEQ multiplex PCR; TCRdb has only the in-frame clones, and not every one. The table lists 85,000 to 95,000 clones, about two thirds of them singletons. This material consisted of CD8+ T cells sorted from blood, taken between weeks 44 and 45, from a patient treated with tofacitinib. The receptors originated from a human donor with alopecia areata.

V is TRBV5-1 and J is TRBJ2-4; 7 positions match TRBD2. This CDR3 has 14 residues. Germline-derived CDR1 and CDR2 are SGHRS and YFSETQ. V shed 4 bases and J 8 bases; nucleotides not matched to a gene: 9. CDR3 DNA: TGCGCCAGCAGCCCCGGAGGTCGGGGGGACATTCAGTACTTC. Amino acids: CASSPGGRGDIQYF.

The chain carries TRBV7-9 and TRBJ2-7; maybe TRBD2 (5 bases). CDR1 and CDR2 (germline): SEHNR, FQNEAQ (reference sequence). Trimming stripped 2 bases from V and 2 bases from J, with 10 bases between. The CDR3 length is 14 residues. CDR3 in DNA: TGTGCCAGCAGCTTAATCGGGGAAGCCTACGAGCAGTACTTC. Protein sequence: CASSLIGEAYEQYF.

This chain joins TRBV14 and TRBJ1-2; 8 bases line up with TRBD1. Germline V gene lookup returns CDR1 SGHDN and CDR2 FVKESK. J was trimmed by 6 bases and V by 1 base; bases with no gene match: 7. This CDR3 has 15 residues. The DNA for the CDR3 is TGTGCCAGCAGCCAAGCGCGACAGGGGCCGGATGGCTACACCTTC. Translating gives CASSQARQGPDGYTF.

The rearrangement links TRBV7-9 to TRBJ1-5, with TRBD1 matching 9 bases. Looked up from germline, CDR1 is SEHNR and CDR2 is FQNEAQ (reference sequence). J lost 5 bases, V lost 5 bases, and 7 bases had no gene match. The CDR3 spans 15 residues. The CDR3 DNA sequence: TGTGCCAGCAGCCAAACAGGGGGCCCCGATCAGCCCCAGCATTTT. It codes for CASSQTGGPDQPQHF.

The rearrangement links TRBV30 to TRBJ1-4; no clear D. The CDR3 runs to 11 residues. CDR1 GTSNPN and CDR2 SVGIG come from the germline V gene (reference sequence). V was pared by 0 bases and J by 8 bases, with 4 bases between. This CDR3 is CAWSVKEKLFF. CDR3 DNA: TGTGCCTGGAGTGTGAAGGAAAAACTGTTTTTT.

This chain uses TRBV27 with TRBJ1-1; D not resolved. CDR1 is MNHEY and CDR2 is SMNVEV in the germline V gene (reference sequence). The CDR3 sequence is 14 residues long. Trimming cost V 3 bases and J 2 bases, with 10 bases left between them. In DNA form, the CDR3 reads TGTGCCAGCAGTTTGCGCCAAGCTAACACTGAAGCTTTCTTT. Translating it yields CASSLRQANTEAFF.

This clone was counted many times. The chain uses TRBV5-6 and TRBJ1-6, with a weak D call TRBD1 (5 bases). CDR3 length: 12 amino acids. CDR1 and CDR2 from the germline V gene are SGHDT and YYEEEE. V was pared by 7 bases and J by 7 bases, with 9 bases between. The CDR3 coding sequence is TGTGCCAGCGCGCCAGGGAATTCACCCCTCCACTTT. The encoded protein is CASAPGNSPLHF.

CDR3 sequence (DNA): TGTGCCTGGAGTGGGGACAGGGGCGATGGCTACACCTTC. As protein: CAWSGDRGDGYTF. This chain joins TRBV30 and TRBJ1-2, with 10 positions matching TRBD1. CDR1 GTSNPN and CDR2 SVGIG come from the germline V gene (reference sequence). V lost 1 base, J lost 6 bases, and 2 bases stayed unmatched. The CDR3 contains 13 residues.

V usage is TRBV7-8 and J usage is TRBJ1-6; D ambiguous. CDR3 size: 11 residues. Trimming removed 11 bases from V and 7 bases from J, with 9 bases in between. Per the germline V gene, CDR1 is SGHVS and CDR2 is FQNEAQ. The CDR3 loop reads CAGQGNSPLHF. For the CDR3, the DNA is TGTGCCGGCCAAGGCAATTCACCCCTCCACTTT.

This clone was seen more than once but under ten times. The chain uses TRBV16 and TRBJ1-5; possibly TRBD1 for D (5 bases). CDR3 length: 13 residues. The germline gives CDR1 KGHSY, CDR2 FQNENV. The V end was cut by 8 bases, the J end by 4 bases, with 12 bases between. CDR3 region: CASAGGRNQPQHF. As DNA, the CDR3 is TGTGCCAGCGCGGGGGGAAGAAATCAGCCCCAGCATTTT.

This CDR3 reads CSAFTGEEPSTEAFF. CDR3 sequence (DNA): TGCAGCGCTTTCACAGGGGAGGAGCCCAGCACTGAAGCTTTCTTT. V gene TRBV29-1 combines with J gene TRBJ1-1; the match to TRBD1 covers 7 bases. Germline values: CDR1 SQVTM, CDR2 ANQGSEA. V lost 7 bases, J lost 4 bases, and 15 bases stayed unmatched. The CDR3 is 15 amino acids.

The chain joins TRBV4-3 to TRBJ2-3; D possibly matches TRBD1 or TRBD2 (5 bases each). The CDR3 sequence is 15 residues long. Trimming stripped 1 base from V and 6 bases from J, with 14 bases between. The germline V gene has CDR1 LGHNA and CDR2 YSLEER. The CDR3 is CASSQGYSGTDTQYF. The CDR3 region has the DNA TGCGCCAGCAGCCAAGGGTATTCAGGGACCGATACGCAGTATTTT.

The rearrangement joins TRBV4-1 to TRBJ1-1; D is ambiguous. Per the germline V gene, CDR1 is MGHRA and CDR2 is YSYEKL. Trimming took 1 base from V and 4 from J, leaving 10 bases between them. CDR3 length equals 14 residues. Here the CDR3 reads CASSQALSTTEAFF. In nucleotides, the CDR3 is TGCGCCAGCAGCCAAGCCCTATCCACCACTGAAGCTTTCTTT.

This clone was detected only a few times. V usage is TRBV19 and J usage is TRBJ1-4, with D perhaps matching TRBD1 (5 bases). The ends were cut back, 8 bases at V and 3 bases at J, with 13 bases in the middle. The CDR3 sequence is 14 residues long. CDR1 and CDR2 (germline): LNHDA, SQIVND (reference sequence). DNA of the CDR3: TGTGCCAGTTCCGAGACAGCACCTAATGAAAAACTGTTTTTT. Residues: CASSETAPNEKLFF. The entire variable domain, with the rest obtained from reference TRBV19 and TRBJ1-4, is as follows: DGGITQSPKYLFRKEGQNVTLSCEQNLNHDAMYWYRQDPGQGLRLIYYSQIVNDFQKGDIAEGYSVSREKKESFPLTVTSAQKNPTAFYLCASSETAPNEKLFFGSGTQLSVL.

This clone came up once. At one boundary the junction diverges from the germline segment, which might be a read error. V usage is TRBV20-1 and J usage is TRBJ1-2; no definite D call. The germline gives CDR1 DFQATT, CDR2 SNEGSKA (reference sequence). CDR3 length: 10 amino acids. In nucleotides, the CDR3 is TGCAGTGCTAGAGACGGGATTCTATCCTTC. It translates to CSARDGILSF.

This clone was counted only a few times. The genes are TRBV19 and TRBJ1-1; no firm D call. V was cut by 5 bases and J by 2 bases, with 12 bases left in between. Germline assignment: CDR1 LNHDA and CDR2 SQIVND (reference sequence). The CDR3 loop spans 14 amino acids. CDR3 sequence (DNA): TGTGCCAGTAGTCGTGGGAGGGCCAACACTGAAGCTTTCTTT. Amino acid sequence: CASSRGRANTEAFF. The full variable domain, rest sourced from reference TRBV19 and TRBJ1-1, is DGGITQSPKYLFRKEGQNVTLSCEQNLNHDAMYWYRQDPGQGLRLIYYSQIVNDFQKGDIAEGYSVSREKKESFPLTVTSAQKNPTAFYLCASSRGRANTEAFFGQGTRLTVV.

V gene TRBV7-3 combines with J gene TRBJ2-7; 8 bases map to TRBD1. The V segment lost 4 bases and the J segment 2 bases; nucleotides outside the gene matches: 13. CDR1 SGHTA and CDR2 FQGTGA come from the germline V gene. The CDR3 length is 17 residues. The CDR3 loop is CASSSSRDRSTTYEQYF. CDR3 sequence (DNA): TGTGCCAGCAGCTCGTCAAGGGACAGGTCCACGACCTACGAGCAGTACTTC.

The chain uses TRBV7-9 and TRBJ2-2; maybe TRBD2 (5 bases). In germline, CDR1 is SEHNR, CDR2 FQNEAQ (reference sequence). The germline V and J ends were trimmed by 2 bases and 6 bases, with 13 bases remaining between them. The length of the CDR3 is 15 residues. CDR3 DNA: TGTGCCAGCAGCTTAAGACCAGACGGGGCCGGGGAGCTGTTTTTT. The encoded protein is CASSLRPDGAGELFF.

The J gene is TRBJ2-7, the V gene TRBV29-1, with 7 bases matching TRBD1. The CDR3 is made up of 12 amino acids. Per germline, CDR1 SQVTM and CDR2 ANQGSEA. Trimming cost V 7 bases and J 4 bases; bases outside gene matches: 7. CDR3 DNA: TGCAGCGCTGGGACAGCCAAGTACGAGCAGTACTTC. Its protein is CSAGTAKYEQYF.

V is TRBV9 and J is TRBJ1-1; D perhaps matches TRBD1 (5 bases). The CDR3 runs 16 residues. Trimming took 0 bases from V and 2 from J, leaving 14 bases between them. Germline CDR1 and CDR2: SGDLS and YYNGEE. CDR3 protein: CASSVAGLGSNTEAFF. The CDR3 bases are TGTGCCAGCAGCGTAGCAGGGCTGGGATCTAACACTGAAGCTTTCTTT. Combining the CDR3 with reference TRBV9 and TRBJ1-1 gives the whole variable domain DSGVTQTPKHLITATGQRVTLRCSPRSGDLSVYWYQQSLDQGLQFLIQYYNGEERAKGNILERFSAQQFPDLHSELNLSSLELGDSALYFCASSVAGLGSNTEAFFGQGTRLTVV.

The chain is built from TRBV30 and TRBJ1-5; no clear D. Looked up from germline, CDR1 is GTSNPN and CDR2 is SVGIG (reference sequence). The length of the CDR3 is 13 residues. The V end lost 0 bases, the J end lost 11 bases, and 14 bases lay between the germline ends. CDR3 nucleotides: TGTGCCTGGAGTGTGGAGGGTTCGGGGTCCCAGCATTTT. This codes for CAWSVEGSGSQHF.

The chain uses TRBV9 and TRBJ2-3; 11 bases align to TRBD2. Germline assignment: CDR1 SGDLS and CDR2 YYNGEE. The V segment lost 6 bases and the J segment 0 bases; nucleotides outside the gene matches: 3. This CDR3 region has 15 residues. Here the CDR3 DNA reads TGTGCCAGCACCCCTAGCGGGGGGAGCACAGATACGCAGTATTTT. Encoded protein: CASTPSGGSTDTQYF.

Remarks on this clone: The sample contains more than one DNA sequence encoding this CDR3. The V and J genes are TRBV4-3 and TRBJ2-7, with 9 bases fitting TRBD1. This CDR3 region has 14 residues. Losses at the gene ends were 3 bases for V and 0 bases for J; bases not matched to a gene: 0. Germline V CDR1 and CDR2: LGHNA, YSLEER. DNA of the CDR3: TGCGCCAGCAGCCAGGGACAGGGCTCCTACGAGCAGTACTTC. Translation: CASSQGQGSYEQYF.

The V gene is TRBV7-9, the J gene TRBJ2-5, with 8 bases fitting TRBD1. V lost 4 bases, J lost 1 base, and 11 bases stayed unmatched. The CDR3 is made up of 17 amino acids. Germline V gene sequence: CDR1 SEHNR, CDR2 FQNEAQ (reference sequence). The CDR3 DNA is TGTGCCAGCAGCTCGACGTCCAGACAGGGGCCCCAAGAGACCCAGTACTTC. Protein product: CASSSTSRQGPQETQYF.

The table lists this clone with a few counts. The chain employs TRBV19 and TRBJ1-5; 7 bases align to TRBD1. The V and J ends lost 5 bases and 2 bases, in that order; junction bases with no gene match: 6. Germline V gives CDR1 LNHDA, CDR2 SQIVND (reference sequence). This CDR3 region has 15 residues. Here the CDR3 reads CASSSLGTGNQPQHF. The CDR3 DNA reads as TGTGCCAGTAGTTCCCTTGGGACAGGCAATCAGCCCCAGCATTTT.

V and J are TRBV5-1 and TRBJ1-2; 7 bases agree with TRBD1. The V gene's germline CDR1 is SGHRS and CDR2 YFSETQ. The V gene end was trimmed by 4 bases and the J gene end by 0 bases; junction bases not matched to a gene: 9. This CDR3 comprises 16 residues. CDR3 nucleotide sequence: TGCGCCAGCAGCCCGGAGACAGGGTTAGCTAACTATGGCTACACCTTC. This sequence encodes CASSPETGLANYGYTF.

This clone was picked up a small number of times. The chain recombines TRBV6-6 with TRBJ2-1, with unresolved D. Germline CDR1 MNHNY, CDR2 SVGAGI (reference sequence). CDR3 length equals 15 residues. Trimming stripped 6 bases from V and 6 bases from J, with 18 bases between. This CDR3 is CASRTRSQLPNEQFF. Here the CDR3 DNA reads TGTGCCAGCAGGACCAGGAGTCAGCTCCCCAATGAGCAGTTCTTC.

J is TRBJ2-3 and V is TRBV29-1; 7 bases match TRBD1. There are 17 residues in the CDR3. Germline CDR1 SQVTM, CDR2 ANQGSEA. Germline trimming cut 1 base from V and 0 bases from J; bases unmatched to any gene: 10. The CDR3 is CSVEGDRSYTSTDTQYF. The CDR3 nucleotides read TGCAGCGTTGAAGGGGACAGAAGTTATACTAGCACAGATACGCAGTATTTT.

The CDR3 DNA is TGTGCCAGTAACACAGAGAGCTCCTACGAGCAGTACTTC. The encoded protein is CASNTESSYEQYF. The chain couples TRBV5-4 to TRBJ2-7; no firm D call. Trimming removed 8 bases from V and 0 bases from J, with 12 bases in between. The CDR3 runs to 13 residues. CDR1 and CDR2 from the germline V gene are SGHNT and YYREEE (reference sequence).

The chain carries TRBV13 and TRBJ2-7; 8 positions agree with TRBD1. In germline, CDR1 is PRHDT, CDR2 FYEKMQ (reference sequence). Unmatched junction bases numbered 0, after V lost 3 bases and J lost 2 bases. The CDR3 is 13 residues long. Here the CDR3 DNA reads TGTGCCAGCAGCTTCAGGGGGCCCTACGAGCAGTACTTC. Translation gives CASSFRGPYEQYF.

This chain uses TRBV6-5 with TRBJ1-2; D gene uncertain. Trimming shortened V by 6 bases and J by 0 bases, and 14 bases separated the two germline ends. From germline, CDR1 is MNHEY and CDR2 SVGAGI. This CDR3 has 15 residues. DNA for the CDR3: TGTGCCAGCAGCCTTTCACGCCGACCTAACTATGGCTACACCTTC. Translating gives CASSLSRRPNYGYTF.

The chain combines TRBV9 with TRBJ2-5, with D hard to call. The V and J ends lost 4 bases and 1 base respectively, with 8 bases between them. CDR3 length equals 13 residues. CDR1 and CDR2 from the germline V gene are SGDLS and YYNGEE. CDR3 in DNA: TGTGCCAGCAGCCCACCGCTCCAAGAGACCCAGTACTTC. Its protein product is CASSPPLQETQYF.